This T cell receptor (beta chain) was sequenced during a study of T-cell memory formation after mild COVID-19. Across the whole study: Largely donor-specific TCR clusters were found.

TCRdb reprocessed the 5' RACE reads via MiXCR and lists one record per CDR3 protein. The sample lists about 250,000 distinct CDR3 sequences; roughly 17% were seen once. This clonotype was detected a few times. Sequencing was performed on PBMCs or a T cell subset sorted from them (not recorded which). The receptor was derived from a man younger than 35 who had mild COVID-19 (a few samples of this study predate the infection). Cell type and time point are not known.

This chain's CDR3 is CASSFIGALYEQYF. The DNA of the CDR3 is TGTGCCAGCAGCTTTATAGGAGCTCTCTACGAGCAGTACTTC. The chain has TRBV7-2 and TRBJ2-7; no clear D gene. The CDR3 length is 14 residues. The germline CDR1 and CDR2 sequences are SGHTA and FQGNSA. With 3 bases removed from V and 3 bases from J, the gap between germline ends came to 12 bases.